This is a list of T cell receptor beta chains from one sample in a study of T cell responses to AZD1222 COVID-19 vaccine. The data were produced by immunoSEQ multiplex PCR, yet TCRdb's version contains in-frame clones alone and is incomplete. This table has 150,000 to 200,000 clones, approximately 87% appearing once. The sequences come from peripheral blood, collected on day 0 of MenACWY control vaccination. Receptors were obtained from an adult in good health. Both conserved end residues are part of each CDR3. The order of the fields is clone size, J gene, D gene, V gene, CDR3 protein, CDR3 DNA. D genes are given only for firm matches. Size is omitted from some rows. Given values are once, few, many or a class for expanded clones.

clone_size: -
j_call: TRBJ1-2
d_call: TRBD1
v_call: TRBV28
cdr3_aa: CASSSSGTGDYGYTF
cdr3_nt: TGTGCCAGCAGTTCTTCCGGGACAGGGGACTATGGCTACACCTTC

clone_size: -
j_call: TRBJ2-7
d_call: TRBD2
v_call: TRBV11-2
cdr3_aa: CASSPTWGRDYYEQYF
cdr3_nt: TGTGCCAGCAGCCCTACTTGGGGCAGGGACTACTACGAGCAGTACTTC

clone_size: once
j_call: TRBJ1-2
d_call: -
v_call: TRBV2
cdr3_aa: CASRQSPGRSRRNYGYTF
cdr3_nt: TGTGCCAGCCGCCAAAGTCCGGGACGGTCCAGGAGGAACTATGGCTACACCTTC

clone_size: few
j_call: TRBJ1-2
d_call: -
v_call: TRBV9
cdr3_aa: CASSDRPAGPTGYTF
cdr3_nt: TGTGCCAGCAGCGACCGTCCAGCGGGGCCGACTGGCTACACCTTC

clone_size: -
j_call: TRBJ1-1
d_call: -
v_call: TRBV27
cdr3_aa: CASSLTPNTEAFF
cdr3_nt: TGTGCCAGCAGCCTAACACCGAACACTGAAGCTTTCTTT

clone_size: once
j_call: TRBJ2-2
d_call: TRBD1
v_call: TRBV29-1
cdr3_aa: CSVEDNRGDTGELFF
cdr3_nt: TGCAGCGTTGAAGATAACAGGGGTGACACCGGGGAGCTGTTTTTT

clone_size: once
j_call: TRBJ1-5
d_call: -
v_call: TRBV18
cdr3_aa: CASSPGTEQPQHF
cdr3_nt: TGTGCCAGCTCACCCGGGACCGAGCAGCCCCAGCATTTT

clone_size: -
j_call: TRBJ1-5
d_call: -
v_call: TRBV4-3
cdr3_aa: CASSQVEGGQPQHF
cdr3_nt: TGCGCCAGCAGCCAAGTGGAGGGCGGCCAGCCCCAGCATTTT

clone_size: -
j_call: TRBJ2-7
d_call: TRBD1
v_call: TRBV29-1
cdr3_aa: CSVEDGIGQGPYEQYF
cdr3_nt: TGCAGCGTTGAAGATGGTATCGGACAGGGTCCCTACGAGCAGTACTTC

clone_size: once
j_call: TRBJ1-1
d_call: -
v_call: TRBV5-1
cdr3_aa: CASSFTRNTEAFF
cdr3_nt: TGCGCCAGCAGCTTTACGAGGAACACTGAAGCTTTCTTT

clone_size: -
j_call: TRBJ1-1
d_call: -
v_call: TRBV5-4
cdr3_aa: CASSFSTEAFF
cdr3_nt: TGTGCCAGCAGCTTTTCCACTGAAGCTTTCTTT

clone_size: -
j_call: TRBJ2-7
d_call: -
v_call: TRBV28
cdr3_aa: CASSFAVYEQYF
cdr3_nt: TGTGCCAGCAGTTTCGCAGTCTACGAGCAGTACTTC

clone_size: large
j_call: TRBJ1-5
d_call: -
v_call: TRBV6-5
cdr3_aa: CASSIQGDNQPQHF
cdr3_nt: TGTGCCAGCAGTATTCAGGGAGACAATCAGCCCCAGCATTTT

clone_size: -
j_call: TRBJ2-3
d_call: -
v_call: TRBV7-9
cdr3_aa: CASSLRGTSTDTQYF
cdr3_nt: TGTGCCAGCAGTCTTCGGGGGACTAGCACAGATACGCAGTATTTT

clone_size: -
j_call: TRBJ1-4
d_call: -
v_call: TRBV19
cdr3_aa: CASSPGPKNEKLFF
cdr3_nt: TGTGCCAGTAGCCCGGGACCGAAAAATGAAAAACTGTTTTTT

clone_size: -
j_call: TRBJ2-5
d_call: -
v_call: TRBV6-5
cdr3_aa: CASSSRGFQETQYF
cdr3_nt: TGTGCCAGCAGTTCCCGGGGGTTCCAAGAGACCCAGTACTTC

clone_size: -
j_call: TRBJ2-1
d_call: TRBD2
v_call: TRBV28
cdr3_aa: CASSLTRGSGSNEQFF
cdr3_nt: TGTGCCAGCAGTTTAACTCGCGGGAGCGGATCCAATGAGCAGTTCTTC

clone_size: -
j_call: TRBJ1-1
d_call: TRBD1
v_call: TRBV7-6
cdr3_aa: CASSLAPGGNTEAFF
cdr3_nt: TGTGCCAGCAGCTTAGCCCCAGGGGGGAACACTGAAGCTTTCTTT

clone_size: -
j_call: TRBJ2-7
d_call: TRBD1
v_call: TRBV2
cdr3_aa: CASRDRGVDYEQYF
cdr3_nt: TGTGCCAGCCGGGACAGGGGAGTAGACTACGAGCAGTACTTC

clone_size: -
j_call: TRBJ2-3
d_call: TRBD2
v_call: TRBV5-4
cdr3_aa: CASRSGSPTDTQYF
cdr3_nt: TGTGCCAGCAGGAGCGGGAGCCCCACAGATACGCAGTATTTT

clone_size: -
j_call: TRBJ1-6
d_call: -
v_call: TRBV11-1
cdr3_aa: CASSTGVYSPLHF
cdr3_nt: TGTGCCAGCAGCACCGGGGTTTATTCACCCCTCCACTTT

clone_size: once
j_call: TRBJ1-1
d_call: TRBD1
v_call: TRBV7-2
cdr3_aa: CATRVGTGNTEAFF
cdr3_nt: TGTGCGACCAGAGTAGGGACAGGCAACACTGAAGCTTTCTTT

clone_size: -
j_call: TRBJ2-1
d_call: -
v_call: TRBV30
cdr3_aa: CAWSGTSYNEQFF
cdr3_nt: TGTGCCTGGAGCGGGACCTCCTACAATGAGCAGTTCTTC

clone_size: -
j_call: TRBJ1-3
d_call: -
v_call: TRBV4-1
cdr3_aa: CASSQGGLGETSGNTIYF
cdr3_nt: TGCGCCAGCAGCCAAGGAGGGCTCGGAGAAACCTCTGGAAACACCATATATTTT

clone_size: -
j_call: TRBJ1-5
d_call: TRBD1
v_call: TRBV18
cdr3_aa: CASSRTGNELQHF
cdr3_nt: TGTGCCAGCTCTCGGACAGGAAACGAACTCCAGCATTTT

clone_size: -
j_call: TRBJ2-1
d_call: TRBD2
v_call: TRBV9
cdr3_aa: CASSVALTSGDNEQFF
cdr3_nt: TGTGCCAGCAGCGTAGCTTTGACTAGCGGGGACAATGAGCAGTTCTTC

clone_size: -
j_call: TRBJ1-2
d_call: -
v_call: TRBV10-1
cdr3_aa: CASSKHRGTYGYTF
cdr3_nt: TGCGCCAGTTCAAAACATAGGGGGACCTATGGCTACACCTTC

clone_size: -
j_call: TRBJ1-6
d_call: TRBD1
v_call: TRBV6-5
cdr3_aa: CASSYDRGVSPLHF
cdr3_nt: TGTGCCAGCAGTTACGACAGGGGGGTTTCACCCCTCCACTTT

clone_size: -
j_call: TRBJ1-4
d_call: TRBD1
v_call: TRBV5-8
cdr3_aa: CASSVQGARNEKLFF
cdr3_nt: TGTGCCAGCAGCGTACAGGGGGCGCGGAACGAAAAACTGTTTTTT

clone_size: -
j_call: TRBJ1-3
d_call: -
v_call: TRBV3-1/TRBV3-2
cdr3_aa: CASSQDPGSGNTIYF
cdr3_nt: TGTGCCAGCAGCCAAGATCCTGGATCTGGAAACACCATATATTTT

clone_size: -
j_call: TRBJ2-5
d_call: -
v_call: TRBV9
cdr3_aa: CASSVSGETQYF
cdr3_nt: TGTGCCAGCAGCGTATCCGGTGAGACCCAGTACTTC

clone_size: once
j_call: TRBJ1-2
d_call: TRBD1
v_call: TRBV2
cdr3_aa: CASSRQGSYGYTF
cdr3_nt: TGTGCCAGCAGTCGACAGGGTTCCTATGGCTACACCTTC

clone_size: -
j_call: TRBJ1-1
d_call: -
v_call: TRBV12-5
cdr3_aa: CASGLVTPEAFF
cdr3_nt: TGTGCTAGTGGTTTGGTAACCCCTGAAGCTTTCTTT

clone_size: -
j_call: TRBJ2-3
d_call: TRBD1
v_call: TRBV19
cdr3_aa: CASSPDRGRSDTQYF
cdr3_nt: TGTGCCAGTAGCCCTGACAGGGGGCGGTCAGATACGCAGTATTTT

clone_size: -
j_call: TRBJ2-5
d_call: -
v_call: TRBV11-3
cdr3_aa: CASSNRQETQYF
cdr3_nt: TGTGCCAGCAGCAACCGCCAAGAGACCCAGTACTTC

clone_size: -
j_call: TRBJ2-2
d_call: TRBD2
v_call: TRBV5-6
cdr3_aa: CASSLLAGPFSGELFF
cdr3_nt: TGTGCCAGCAGCTTACTAGCGGGGCCATTTTCCGGGGAGCTGTTTTTT

clone_size: -
j_call: TRBJ1-1
d_call: -
v_call: TRBV6-1
cdr3_aa: CASSEGQGQFEAFF
cdr3_nt: TGTGCCAGCAGTGAAGGGCAAGGACAATTTGAAGCTTTCTTT

clone_size: -
j_call: TRBJ2-7
d_call: TRBD1
v_call: TRBV11-2
cdr3_aa: CASSSRGGTGAIYEQYF
cdr3_nt: TGTGCCAGCAGCTCCCGGGGGGGGACAGGGGCCATCTACGAGCAGTACTTC

clone_size: -
j_call: TRBJ2-3
d_call: -
v_call: TRBV5-6
cdr3_aa: CASSLTGGRTDTQYF
cdr3_nt: TGTGCCAGCAGCTTGACTGGCGGTCGCACAGATACGCAGTATTTT

clone_size: -
j_call: TRBJ2-1
d_call: -
v_call: TRBV4-3
cdr3_aa: CASSQETGSVEQFF
cdr3_nt: TGCGCCAGCAGCCAAGAAACAGGGAGCGTTGAGCAGTTCTTC

clone_size: -
j_call: TRBJ2-3
d_call: TRBD2
v_call: TRBV11-3
cdr3_aa: CASSTAGGTDTQYF
cdr3_nt: TGTGCCAGCAGCACAGCGGGAGGTACAGATACGCAGTATTTT

clone_size: -
j_call: TRBJ2-7
d_call: -
v_call: TRBV6-5
cdr3_aa: CASKNRETGSLEQYF
cdr3_nt: TGTGCCAGCAAAAACAGGGAAACGGGTTCTTTGGAGCAGTACTTC

clone_size: -
j_call: TRBJ2-2
d_call: -
v_call: TRBV11-2
cdr3_aa: CASSRDEGTGELFF
cdr3_nt: TGTGCCAGCTCGCGGGATGAGGGCACCGGGGAGCTGTTTTTT

clone_size: -
j_call: TRBJ1-5
d_call: TRBD1
v_call: TRBV7-8
cdr3_aa: CASSLERQGKGPQHF
cdr3_nt: TGTGCCAGCAGCTTAGAGAGACAGGGAAAGGGGCCCCAGCATTTT

clone_size: -
j_call: TRBJ2-3
d_call: TRBD2
v_call: TRBV7-2
cdr3_aa: CASRDRGGGDTQYF
cdr3_nt: TGTGCCAGCAGGGACCGGGGGGGCGGAGATACGCAGTATTTT

clone_size: -
j_call: TRBJ2-1
d_call: -
v_call: TRBV19
cdr3_aa: CASSISDLYNEQFF
cdr3_nt: TGTGCCAGTAGTATAAGTGATCTTTACAATGAGCAGTTCTTC